This entry lists 22 T cell receptor beta chains sequenced from one sample in a study of shared clonotypes between healthy human individuals. Data came from immunoSEQ multiplex PCR; TCRdb stores just in-frame clones and leaves some out. The sample records around 500,000 clones, 70% to 80% being singletons. Specimen: PBMCs. The receptors shown here come from a woman aged 40-49 years in good health. Some clones in this sample may be carry-over from other donors' samples.

This clone is a singleton in its sample. This chain uses TRBV12-1 with TRBJ2-7. TRBV12-1 is a pseudogene segment. The CDR3 is made up of 16 amino acids. The CDR3 DNA follows: TGTGCCAGCAGCTCACCGACACCGAGGAGTTCCTACGAGCAGTACTTC. Its protein product is CASSSPTPRSSYEQYF.

The V gene is TRBV28, the J gene TRBJ2-7, with D maybe TRBD1 (5 bases). V dropped 6 bases and J dropped 7 bases, with 16 bases sitting between them. The CDR3 has 13 amino acids. Germline loops: CDR1 MDHEN, CDR2 SYDVKM. The CDR3 is CASSPSGSPEQYF. DNA of the CDR3: TGTGCCAGCAGCCCATCAGGGTCCCCTGAGCAGTACTTC.

With regard to this clone: The junction and the germline gene differ at one end; a read error may be behind it. The V gene is TRBV6-5, the J gene TRBJ2-3, with D possibly TRBD2 on 5 matching bases. Germline V lookup: CDR1 MNHEY, CDR2 SVGAGI. The CDR3 is made up of 12 amino acids. The DNA for the CDR3 is TGTCCCAGGCAGGAGCGGACAGATACGCAGTATTTT. The encoded protein is CPRQERTDTQYF.

The chain employs TRBV5-1 and TRBJ2-1; D unresolved. Per germline, CDR1 SGHRS and CDR2 YFSETQ. The CDR3 runs to 11 residues. V lost 1 base and J 8 bases, leaving 4 bases between the germline ends. CDR3 residues: CASSLIDEQFF. CDR3 sequence (DNA): TGCGCCAGCAGCTTGATCGATGAGCAGTTCTTC.

This rearrangement joins TRBV28 to TRBJ2-7; 12 bases are shared with TRBD2. Losses at the gene ends were 5 bases for V and 3 bases for J; bases not matched to a gene: 2. The CDR3 length is 14 residues. Germline CDR1 reads MDHEN; CDR2 reads SYDVKM. CDR3 protein: CASSGLAGIYEQYF. The CDR3 nucleotides are TGTGCCAGCAGTGGACTAGCGGGGATCTACGAGCAGTACTTC.

The V and J genes are TRBV10-3 and TRBJ1-5; 8 nucleotides agree with TRBD1. The CDR3 is made up of 16 amino acids. From germline, CDR1 is ENHRY and CDR2 SYGVKD. The V segment lost 0 bases and the J segment 5 bases; nucleotides outside the gene matches: 6. CDR3 region: CAISESGQGAHQPQHF. The DNA of the CDR3 is TGTGCCATCAGTGAGTCTGGCCAGGGGGCCCATCAGCCCCAGCATTTT.

The CDR3 sequence is CASSYGDSNYGYTF. CDR3 in DNA: TGTGCCAGCAGTTACGGGGACAGCAACTATGGCTACACCTTC. The chain employs TRBV6-6 and TRBJ1-2; 7 bases are shared with TRBD1. The germline gives CDR1 MNHNY, CDR2 SVGAGI (reference sequence). The trim removed 2 bases at V and 2 bases at J, leaving 2 bases unmatched. This CDR3 contains 14 residues.

The rearrangement uses TRBV6-5 and TRBJ2-2; 7 nucleotides line up with TRBD2. V lost 6 bases and J lost 7; bases outside the gene matches: 5. This CDR3 has 13 residues. CDR1 is MNHEY, CDR2 SVGAGI, per germline. DNA for the CDR3: TGTGCCAGCAGGCGGGAGCCGGACGGGGAGCTGTTTTTT. The encoded protein is CASRREPDGELFF.

Of note for this clone: The same CDR3 arises from other DNA sequences in this sample as well. The J gene is TRBJ2-2, the V gene TRBV5-1, with 13 positions matching TRBD2. The CDR3 consists of 16 residues. Germline V lookup: CDR1 SGHRS, CDR2 YFSETQ. V shed 0 bases and J 4 bases; nucleotides not matched to a gene: 0. CDR3 region: CASSLGLAGGTGELFF. CDR3 nucleotide sequence: TGCGCCAGCAGCTTGGGACTAGCGGGGGGCACCGGGGAGCTGTTTTTT.

The rearrangement uses TRBV7-9 and TRBJ2-7; TRBD2 matches 14 bases. The germline CDR1 and CDR2 sequences are SEHNR and FQNEAQ (reference sequence). V trimming: 5 bases; J trimming: 3 bases; junction bases outside the gene matches: 9. CDR3 length equals 17 residues. DNA for the CDR3: TGTGCCAGCAGCCCGACTAGCGGGAGGGGGTCGGGCTACGAGCAGTACTTC. Protein product: CASSPTSGRGSGYEQYF.

This clone showed up just once. This sequence may be a read error, since a much larger clone differs from it by one base. The same CDR3 also results from other DNA sequences found in this sample. The gene calls are TRBV7-9 and TRBJ1-1; D gene ambiguous. Per the germline V gene, CDR1 is SEHNR and CDR2 is FQNEAQ (reference sequence). V shed 2 bases and J shed 1 base, with 5 bases lying between them. The CDR3 has 13 residues. The CDR3 nucleotides read TGTGCCAGCAGCTTATCAGGGAACACTGAAGCTTTCTTT. This gives the protein CASSLSGNTEAFF.

There are a few counts of this clone. V gene TRBV30 combines with J gene TRBJ2-3; 9 positions match TRBD1. V lost 1 base to trimming and J lost 0 bases; unmatched junction nucleotides: 2. CDR1 is GTSNPN and CDR2 is SVGIG in the germline V gene (reference sequence). This CDR3 contains 15 residues. CDR3 DNA sequence: TGTGCCTGGAGTGCCGGGACAGGGAGCACAGATACGCAGTATTTT. It encodes CAWSAGTGSTDTQYF.

The count of this clone is one. A far more abundant clone sits one base away, making this likely a read error. The chain combines TRBV7-3 with TRBJ2-1; D is undetermined. Germline loops: CDR1 SGHTA, CDR2 FQGTGA. The CDR3 extends over 11 amino acids. Trimming stripped 0 bases from V and 8 bases from J, with 2 bases between. CDR3 region: CASSLTDEQFF. In DNA form, the CDR3 reads TGTGCCAGCAGCTTAACTGATGAGCAGTTCTTC.

The chain recombines TRBV4-1 with TRBJ2-7, with 7 positions matching TRBD2. This CDR3 has 14 residues. Germline trimming cut 0 bases from V and 5 bases from J; bases unmatched to any gene: 4. The germline gives CDR1 MGHRA, CDR2 YSYEKL. Written as DNA, the CDR3 is TGCGCCAGCAGCCAAGATGCGGCGGGAGACGAGCAGTACTTC. The encoded protein is CASSQDAAGDEQYF.

V gene TRBV4-2 combines with J gene TRBJ1-6, with unresolved D. The CDR3 runs to 14 residues. V was trimmed by 0 bases and J by 4 bases, leaving 4 bases between them. Germline V gene data show CDR1 as LGHNA and CDR2 as YNFKEQ. The CDR3 reads CASSQDLYNSPLHF. In DNA form, the CDR3 reads TGTGCCAGCAGCCAAGACCTTTATAATTCACCCCTCCACTTT.

The V call is TRBV7-9, the J call TRBJ2-1; D is ambiguous. Germline V gives CDR1 SEHNR, CDR2 FQNEAQ (reference sequence). CDR3 length: 15 residues. V was cut by 0 bases and J by 2 bases, with 8 bases left in between. The CDR3 DNA reads TGTGCCAGCAGCTTAGCGTTAGGCACCTACAATGAGCAGTTCTTC. Translating it yields CASSLALGTYNEQFF.

The CDR3 nucleotides are TGTGCCAGCAGCTTTAGGCAGGATCTTACCGGGGAGCTGTTTTTT. This codes for CASSFRQDLTGELFF. The chain combines TRBV5-6 with TRBJ2-2; D not certain. The CDR3 consists of 15 residues. The ends were cut back, 2 bases at V and 5 bases at J, with 13 bases in the middle. Germline CDR1 SGHDT, CDR2 YYEEEE.

V gene TRBV28 combines with J gene TRBJ1-2; the D is unclear. The length of the CDR3 is 13 residues. With 5 bases removed from V and 4 bases from J, the gap between germline ends came to 11 bases. CDR1 is MDHEN, CDR2 SYDVKM, per germline. CDR3 DNA sequence: TGTGCCAGCAGTAATAATGCGATCTATGGCTACACCTTC. This gives the protein CASSNNAIYGYTF.

Comment on this clone: With a much larger clone just one base away, this may be a read error. The sample has other DNA sequences that encode this CDR3 too. The DNA for the CDR3 is TGTGCCAGCAGCTTAGAACATAGCACAGATACGCAGTATTTT. This translates into CASSLEHSTDTQYF. J is TRBJ2-3 and V is TRBV7-9; D ambiguous. The V end lost 1 base, the J end lost 0 bases, and 5 bases lay between the germline ends. Germline V gives CDR1 SEHNR, CDR2 FQNEAQ (reference sequence). The CDR3 runs to 14 residues.

The chain links TRBV11-2 to TRBJ1-4; the D is unclear. Germline loops: CDR1 SGHAT, CDR2 FQNNGV. The CDR3 runs to 14 residues. Trimming cost V 2 bases and J 3 bases, with 7 bases left between them. The DNA for the CDR3 is TGTGCCAGCAGCTTACTTGTGTCTAATGAAAAACTGTTTTTT. Its protein is CASSLLVSNEKLFF.

The V and J genes are TRBV19 and TRBJ2-1, with unresolved D. The CDR3 has 14 residues. Germline CDR1 reads LNHDA; CDR2 reads SQIVND (reference sequence). V gave up 0 bases and J gave up 6 bases, with 9 bases separating them. CDR3 in amino acids: CASSIEGVGNEQFF. The CDR3 nucleotides are TGTGCCAGTAGTATAGAGGGTGTGGGCAATGAGCAGTTCTTC.

This sequence joins TRBV11-1 and TRBJ1-1, with a possible D match to TRBD1 (5 bases). The ends were cut back, 1 base at V and 5 bases at J, with 14 bases in the middle. The CDR3 runs to 15 residues. Germline CDR1 reads SGHAT; CDR2 reads FQDESV (reference sequence). Here the CDR3 reads CASSLGPPGGTEAFF. The CDR3 DNA sequence: TGTGCCAGCAGCTTAGGGCCCCCCGGGGGGACTGAAGCTTTCTTT.